This T cell receptor (beta chain) stems from a study of cytomegalovirus exposure and HLA in healthy donors. The CDR3 length is 14 residues. V lost 6 bases to trimming and J lost 2 bases, with 10 bases between them. Germline V gene sequence: CDR1 SNHLY, CDR2 FYNNEI. Repertoires were generated with immunoSEQ multiplex PCR, while TCRdb's copy carries only in-frame clones and drops some. The sample holds about 120,000 clones, approximately 89% seen once. This sequence was found in a woman younger than 35 in good health and CMV-seronegative. This chain uses TRBV2 with TRBJ2-2; TRBD1 is a possible D gene (6 bases). The sequenced material came from PBMCs. The CDR3 here is CASRTGANTGELFF. The CDR3 DNA follows: TGTGCCAGCAGGACAGGCGCTAACACCGGGGAGCTGTTTTTT. The full variable domain, with the rest looked up from reference TRBV2 and TRBJ2-2, is EPEVTQTPSHQVTQMGQEVILRCVPISNHLYFYWYRQILGQKVEFLVSFYNNEISEKSEIFDDQFSVERPDGSNFTLKIRSTKLEDSAMYFCASRTGANTGELFFGEGSRLTVL.